The 19 T cell receptor beta chains in this list originate from one sample, sequenced in a study of cytomegalovirus exposure and HLA in healthy donors. Primers: 60 Vbeta forward and 13 Jbeta reverse. The table came from immunoSEQ multiplex PCR; TCRdb's copy has only in-frame clones and leaves some out. This table holds under 200,000 clones, around 78% found once. Source material: PBMCs. These receptors all stem from a man aged 25 to 40 in good health and CMV-seronegative.

The rearrangement uses TRBV4-1 and TRBJ2-1, with TRBD2 matching over 8 bases. This CDR3 contains 16 residues. The germline gives CDR1 MGHRA, CDR2 YSYEKL. J lost 7 bases, V lost 2 bases, and 10 bases had no gene match. This CDR3 is CASSQSPRAGVNEQFF. The CDR3 nucleotides read TGCGCCAGCAGCCAAAGTCCGCGAGCGGGAGTGAATGAGCAGTTCTTC.

CDR3 in amino acids: CASSLTGPSDEQYF. The CDR3 coding sequence is TGTGCCAGCTCCTTGACAGGGCCTTCTGACGAGCAGTACTTC. J is TRBJ2-7 and V is TRBV18; 7 bases line up with TRBD1. Germline V lookup: CDR1 KGHSH, CDR2 LQKENI. CDR3 length: 14 residues. After removal of 6 bases from V and 5 bases from J, the junction contained 10 bases not matched to a gene.

V gene TRBV6-5 combines with J gene TRBJ2-7, with D perhaps TRBD2 (6 bases). The V and J ends lost 7 bases and 2 bases respectively, with 9 bases between them. The CDR3 is 12 amino acids. The germline V gene has CDR1 MNHEY and CDR2 SVGAGI. The CDR3 is CASNRGTYEQYF. In DNA form, the CDR3 reads TGTGCCAGCAATCGGGGGACCTACGAGCAGTACTTC.

This sequence joins TRBV11-3 and TRBJ2-1; tentatively, D is TRBD2 (6 bases). CDR1 and CDR2 from the germline V gene are SGHNT and YENEEA. The CDR3 sequence is 13 residues long. V shed 5 bases and J shed 10 bases, with 15 bases lying between them. CDR3 protein: CASSHSGAGEQFF. For the CDR3, the DNA is TGTGCCAGCAGCCATTCTGGGGCGGGAGAGCAGTTCTTC.

The V call is TRBV2, the J call TRBJ2-4; a weak D match, TRBD1 (5 bases). The CDR3 runs 15 residues. CDR1 and CDR2 from the germline V gene are SNHLY and FYNNEI. V was trimmed by 6 bases and J by 8 bases, leaving 20 bases between them. DNA of the CDR3: TGTGCCAGCAGGCGCCTGGGGCCGAGTGGCGACATTCAGTACTTC. Its translation is CASRRLGPSGDIQYF.

The chain links TRBV5-4 to TRBJ2-5; D unresolved. Germline V gene sequence: CDR1 SGHNT, CDR2 YYREEE (reference sequence). The CDR3 has 12 amino acids. Deletions cut 5 bases from V and 4 bases from J, with 9 bases between. CDR3: CASSSVGETQYF. CDR3 nucleotide sequence: TGTGCCAGCAGTTCGGTCGGAGAGACCCAGTACTTC.

This sequence joins TRBV4-1 and TRBJ1-2; D might be TRBD1 (6 bases). V lost 1 base and J 4 bases, leaving 16 bases between the germline ends. CDR3 length: 16 amino acids. Germline V gene data show CDR1 as MGHRA and CDR2 as YSYEKL. This CDR3 is CASSQANQGLVYGYTF. In nucleotides, the CDR3 is TGCGCCAGCAGCCAAGCAAACCAGGGGCTAGTCTATGGCTACACCTTC.

V is TRBV6-1 and J is TRBJ1-4, with D possibly TRBD1 on 6 matching bases. The V end was cut by 0 bases, the J end by 0 bases, with 8 bases between. The length of the CDR3 is 16 residues. Germline V lookup: CDR1 MNHNS, CDR2 SASEGT. CDR3 loop: CASSEAGATTNEKLFF. CDR3 nucleotide sequence: TGTGCCAGCAGTGAAGCGGGGGCGACAACTAATGAAAAACTGTTTTTT.

V and J are TRBV25-1 and TRBJ2-7; 9 nucleotides align to TRBD2. The ends lost 5 bases at V and 2 bases at J; junction bases unmatched: 1. From germline, CDR1 is MGHDK and CDR2 SYGVNS. The CDR3 covers 13 residues. The CDR3, as DNA: TGTGCCAGCAGTCCTAGCGGGGCCTACGAGCAGTACTTC. It encodes CASSPSGAYEQYF.

The chain joins TRBV28 to TRBJ1-2, with D maybe TRBD1 (6 bases). The CDR3 has 13 amino acids. Between the trimmed V and J ends, which lost 6 bases and 5 bases, there was a span of 13 bases. Per germline, CDR1 MDHEN and CDR2 SYDVKM. CDR3 in amino acids: CASSGDIGYGYTF. As DNA, the CDR3 is TGTGCCAGCAGCGGGGACATAGGATATGGCTACACCTTC.

V usage is TRBV10-2 and J usage is TRBJ2-7, with TRBD1 identical over 9 bases. Germline loops: CDR1 WSHSY, CDR2 SAAADI. V was clipped by 6 bases and J by 3 bases; unmatched bases: 3. The CDR3 consists of 13 residues. CDR3 loop: CASSTGGGYEQYF. The CDR3 DNA follows: TGCGCCAGCAGCACAGGGGGCGGCTACGAGCAGTACTTC.

The chain couples TRBV9 to TRBJ1-5, with D hard to call. V gave up 4 bases and J gave up 0 bases, with 8 bases separating them. CDR3 length: 14 amino acids. Germline CDR1 reads SGDLS; CDR2 reads YYNGEE. The CDR3 here is CASSTGVSNQPQHF. The CDR3, as DNA: TGTGCCAGCAGCACCGGGGTTAGCAATCAGCCCCAGCATTTT. The full variable domain, in which reference TRBV9 and TRBJ1-5 provide the parts outside the CDR3, is DSGVTQTPKHLITATGQRVTLRCSPRSGDLSVYWYQQSLDQGLQFLIQYYNGEERAKGNILERFSAQQFPDLHSELNLSSLELGDSALYFCASSTGVSNQPQHFGDGTRLSIL.

V gene TRBV5-5 combines with J gene TRBJ2-7; D gene uncertain. The CDR3 contains 13 residues. V lost 4 bases to trimming and J lost 7 bases, with 15 bases between them. Germline V gene sequence: CDR1 SGHKS, CDR2 YYEKEE (reference sequence). Here the CDR3 reads CASSGGPSSEQYF. The CDR3 region has the DNA TGTGCCAGCAGCGGCGGTCCATCCTCGGAGCAGTACTTC.

The gene calls are TRBV9 and TRBJ1-4; D unclear. This CDR3 is built from 18 residues. The V gene's germline CDR1 is SGDLS and CDR2 YYNGEE. V lost 0 bases to trimming and J lost 0 bases, with 15 bases between them. The CDR3 region is CASSVGAAQTATNEKLFF. CDR3 nucleotides: TGTGCCAGCAGCGTAGGGGCAGCCCAAACTGCAACTAATGAAAAACTGTTTTTT.

CDR3 bases: TGCGCCAGCAAGAGCCGGACAGGGGGCGCGTACGAGCAGTACTTC. Translation gives CASKSRTGGAYEQYF. The chain is built from TRBV5-1 and TRBJ2-7, with 11 bases identical to TRBD1. CDR3 length: 15 residues. Germline assignment: CDR1 SGHRS and CDR2 YFSETQ. V gave up 6 bases and J gave up 4 bases; unmatched junction bases: 9.

In its sample, this clone was seen a few times. This sequence joins TRBV4-1 and TRBJ2-7, with 8 bases aligning to TRBD2. J was trimmed by 2 bases and V by 0 bases; bases with no gene match: 12. This CDR3 has 18 amino acids. Germline assignment: CDR1 MGHRA and CDR2 YSYEKL. The CDR3 bases are TGCGCCAGCAGCCAAGATCGCAATGGACTAGCAATCGCCTACGAGCAGTACTTC. Protein: CASSQDRNGLAIAYEQYF.

The chain joins TRBV10-3 to TRBJ2-5; D unresolved. The CDR3 consists of 11 residues. Germline values: CDR1 ENHRY, CDR2 SYGVKD. The ends were cut back, 4 bases at V and 3 bases at J, with 3 bases in the middle. The CDR3 coding sequence is TGTGCCATCAGTGCAAAAGAGACCCAGTACTTC. This translates into CAISAKETQYF.

The rearrangement links TRBV7-6 to TRBJ1-1; D is unclear. V was clipped by 5 bases and J by 1 base, with 8 bases between them. Germline-derived CDR1 and CDR2 are SGHVS and FNYEAQ. This CDR3 contains 13 residues. CDR3 residues: CASSPGKNTEAFF. CDR3 nucleotides: TGTGCCAGCAGCCCGGGGAAGAACACTGAAGCTTTCTTT.

This clone has a handful of counts. The chain couples TRBV12-2 to TRBJ2-7; the D segment call TRBD2 is taken from the table without a DNA check. TRBV12-2 is marked as a pseudogene. This CDR3 has 16 amino acids. The CDR3 bases are TGTGCAAGTCGCGGGGGGACTAGCGACGTTGACGACGAGCAGTACTTC. Protein: CASRGGTSDVDDEQYF.